This T cell receptor beta chain appears in the sequencing data of a study of blood T cell repertoires in COVID-19. Study context: Whether acute or convalescent, the COVID-19 samples came from the United States, Italy and Spain. Sources were T cells, B-cell-depleted T cells, or PBMCs; the material itself was cDNA or gDNA.

Generated by immunoSEQ multiplex PCR, the TCRdb table keeps only in-frame clones and is missing some. The sample consists of about 190,000 clones, about four fifths of them appearing once. The sequencing sample was made of peripheral blood. This TCR was recovered from a woman aged 55-75 years with COVID-19, enrolled during active disease.

CDR3 sequence (DNA): TGTGCCAGCAATCCCGACGGGAGGAACACTGAAGCTTTCTTT. Translation gives CASNPDGRNTEAFF. The genes are TRBV7-6 and TRBJ1-1; D gene unclear. Trimming shortened V by 7 bases and J by 1 base, and 13 bases separated the two germline ends. This CDR3 spans 14 amino acids. Germline CDR1 is SGHVS and CDR2 is FNYEAQ.